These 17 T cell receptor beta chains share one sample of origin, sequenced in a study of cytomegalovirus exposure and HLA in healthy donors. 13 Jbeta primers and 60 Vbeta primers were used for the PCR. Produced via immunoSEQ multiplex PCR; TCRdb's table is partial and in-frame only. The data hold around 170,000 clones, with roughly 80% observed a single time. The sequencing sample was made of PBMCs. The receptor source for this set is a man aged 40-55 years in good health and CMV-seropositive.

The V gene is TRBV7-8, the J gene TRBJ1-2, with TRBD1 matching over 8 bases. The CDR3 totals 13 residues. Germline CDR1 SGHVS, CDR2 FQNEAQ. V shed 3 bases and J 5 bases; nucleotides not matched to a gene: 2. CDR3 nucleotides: TGTGCCAGCAGCTTGGACAGGGTGTATGGCTACACCTTC. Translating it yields CASSLDRVYGYTF.

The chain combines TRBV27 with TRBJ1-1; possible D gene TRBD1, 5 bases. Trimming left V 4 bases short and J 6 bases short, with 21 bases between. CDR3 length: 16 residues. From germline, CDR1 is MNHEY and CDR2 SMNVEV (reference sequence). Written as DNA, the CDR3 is TGTGCCAGCAGTTCTCGGTGGGGGGTATCGGGCGCTGAAGCTTTCTTT. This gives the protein CASSSRWGVSGAEAFF.

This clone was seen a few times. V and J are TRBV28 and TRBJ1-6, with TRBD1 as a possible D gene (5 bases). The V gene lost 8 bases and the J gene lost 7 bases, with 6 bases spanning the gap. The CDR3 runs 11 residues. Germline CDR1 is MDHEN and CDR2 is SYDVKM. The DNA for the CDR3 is TGTGCCAGCGGGGCCAATTCACCCCTCCACTTT. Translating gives CASGANSPLHF.

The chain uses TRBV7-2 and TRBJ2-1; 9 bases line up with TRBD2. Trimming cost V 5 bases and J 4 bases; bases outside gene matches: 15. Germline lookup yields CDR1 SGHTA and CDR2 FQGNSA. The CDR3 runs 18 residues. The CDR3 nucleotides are TGTGCCAGCAGCAGCCCCGCAAGCGGGGGGCCGTTTTACAATGAGCAGTTCTTC. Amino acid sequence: CASSSPASGGPFYNEQFF. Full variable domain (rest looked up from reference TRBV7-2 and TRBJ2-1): GAGVSQSPSNKVTEKGKDVELRCDPISGHTALYWYRQSLGQGLEFLIYFQGNSAPDKSGLPSDRFSAERTGGSVSTLTIQRTQQEDSAVYLCASSSPASGGPFYNEQFFGPGTRLTVL.

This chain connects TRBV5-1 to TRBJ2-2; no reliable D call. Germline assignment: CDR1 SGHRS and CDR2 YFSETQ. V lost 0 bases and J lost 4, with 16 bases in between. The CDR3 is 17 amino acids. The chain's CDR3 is CASSLDRVAQGTGELFF. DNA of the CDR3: TGCGCCAGCAGCTTGGATAGAGTAGCTCAAGGCACCGGGGAGCTGTTTTTT.

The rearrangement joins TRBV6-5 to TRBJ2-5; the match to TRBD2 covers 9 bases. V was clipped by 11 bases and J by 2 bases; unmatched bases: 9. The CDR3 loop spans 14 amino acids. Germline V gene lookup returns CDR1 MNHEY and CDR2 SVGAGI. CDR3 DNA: TGTGCCCCGCGGCGGGGGGGCAGTCAAGAGACCCAGTACTTC. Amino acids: CAPRRGGSQETQYF.

The CDR3 here is CASSLVRQGNSPLHF. CDR3 bases: TGTGCCAGCAGCTTAGTCCGGCAGGGCAATTCACCCCTCCACTTT. The rearrangement links TRBV7-2 to TRBJ1-6, with D maybe TRBD1 (5 bases). This CDR3 has 15 amino acids. Germline CDR1 SGHTA, CDR2 FQGNSA. V lost 1 base and J 7 bases, leaving 11 bases between the germline ends.

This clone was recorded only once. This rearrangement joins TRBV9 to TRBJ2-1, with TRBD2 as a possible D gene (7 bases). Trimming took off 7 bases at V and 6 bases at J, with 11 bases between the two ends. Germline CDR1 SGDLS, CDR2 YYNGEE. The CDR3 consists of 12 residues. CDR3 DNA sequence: TGTGCCAGCGGGGGGGCTTCCAATGAGCAGTTCTTC. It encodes CASGGASNEQFF.

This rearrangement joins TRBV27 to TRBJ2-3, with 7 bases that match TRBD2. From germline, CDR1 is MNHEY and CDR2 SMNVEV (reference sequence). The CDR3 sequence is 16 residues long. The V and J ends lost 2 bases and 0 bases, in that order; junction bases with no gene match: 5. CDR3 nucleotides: TGTGCCAGCAGTTTACGAGCGGGATCTAGCACAGATACGCAGTATTTT. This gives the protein CASSLRAGSSTDTQYF.

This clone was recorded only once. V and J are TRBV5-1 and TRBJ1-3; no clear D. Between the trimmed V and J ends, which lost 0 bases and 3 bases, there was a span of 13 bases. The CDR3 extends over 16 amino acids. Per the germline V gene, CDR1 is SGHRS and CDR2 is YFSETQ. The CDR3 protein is CASSLDNGVGGNTIYF. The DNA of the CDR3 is TGCGCCAGCAGCTTGGACAACGGGGTGGGTGGAAACACCATATATTTT.

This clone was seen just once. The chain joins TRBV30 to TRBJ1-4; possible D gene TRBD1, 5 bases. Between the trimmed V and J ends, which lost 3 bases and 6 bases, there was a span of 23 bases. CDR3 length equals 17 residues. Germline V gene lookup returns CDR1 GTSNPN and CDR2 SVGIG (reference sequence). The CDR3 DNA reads TGTGCCTGGAGACTCTATGGGGGGGAAACCCCTCATGAAAAACTGTTTTTT. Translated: CAWRLYGGETPHEKLFF.

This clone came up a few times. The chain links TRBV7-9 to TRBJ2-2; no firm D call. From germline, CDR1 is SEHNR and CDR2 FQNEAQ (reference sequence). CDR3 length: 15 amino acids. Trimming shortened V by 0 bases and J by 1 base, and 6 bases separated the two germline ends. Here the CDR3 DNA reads TGTGCCAGCAGCTTAGCGAACATGAACACCGGGGAGCTGTTTTTT. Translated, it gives CASSLANMNTGELFF.

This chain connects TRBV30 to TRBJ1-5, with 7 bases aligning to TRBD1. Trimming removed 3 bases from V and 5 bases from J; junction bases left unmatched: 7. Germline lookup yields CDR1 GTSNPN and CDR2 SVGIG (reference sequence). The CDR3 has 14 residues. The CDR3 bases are TGTGCCTGGAGCGCCGGGACAGCCGATCAGCCCCAGCATTTT. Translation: CAWSAGTADQPQHF.

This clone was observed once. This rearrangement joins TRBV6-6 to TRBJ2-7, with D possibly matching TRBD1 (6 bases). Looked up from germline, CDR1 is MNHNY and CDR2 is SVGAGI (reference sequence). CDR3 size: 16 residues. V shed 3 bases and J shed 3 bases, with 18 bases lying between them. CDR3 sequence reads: CASSYSFSGHLYEQYF. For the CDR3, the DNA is TGTGCCAGCAGTTATTCCTTTTCGGGACACCTCTACGAGCAGTACTTC.

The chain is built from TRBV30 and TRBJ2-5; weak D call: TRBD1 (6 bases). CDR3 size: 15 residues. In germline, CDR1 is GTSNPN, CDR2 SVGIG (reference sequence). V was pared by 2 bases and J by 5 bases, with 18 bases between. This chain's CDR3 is CAWSPPAVRGETQYF. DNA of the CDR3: TGTGCCTGGAGTCCTCCGGCCGTGAGGGGGGAGACCCAGTACTTC.

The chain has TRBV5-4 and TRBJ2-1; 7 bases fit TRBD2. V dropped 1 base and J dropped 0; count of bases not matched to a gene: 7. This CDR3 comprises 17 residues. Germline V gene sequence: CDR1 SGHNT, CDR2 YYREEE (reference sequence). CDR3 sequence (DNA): TGTGCCAGCAGCTTGAGGGGAGGCGGGAGCTCCTACAATGAGCAGTTCTTC. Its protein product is CASSLRGGGSSYNEQFF.

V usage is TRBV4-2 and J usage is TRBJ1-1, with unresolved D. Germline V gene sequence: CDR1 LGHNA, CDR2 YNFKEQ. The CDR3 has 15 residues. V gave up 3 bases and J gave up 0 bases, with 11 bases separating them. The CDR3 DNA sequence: TGTGCCAGCAGCCAGAGGAGAGGGATGAACACTGAAGCTTTCTTT. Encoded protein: CASSQRRGMNTEAFF.